This T cell receptor (beta chain) was recorded in a study of shared T cell receptors in the human thymus. The protocol was immunoSEQ multiplex PCR, while the TCRdb copy is restricted to in-frame clones and leaves out a portion. In the table there are roughly 710,000 clones, roughly 88% of which are singletons. The V end was cut by 1 base, the J end by 5 bases, with 6 bases between. Per germline, CDR1 KGHSH and CDR2 LQKENI. CDR3 length: 13 amino acids. These records were also assigned to another study, of human thymus T cells. In that study: It was healthy Finnish infants having corrective surgery for congenital heart defects who were the donors. The thymus tissue came from resections taken during corrective heart surgery. It looked as if thymic and blood repertoires used V and J genes in a biased way. Unrelated people showed highly overlapping thymic repertoires, related research reported.

The V call is TRBV18, the J call TRBJ1-5, with D unresolved. This TCR derives from a girl less than two years old with a congenital heart defect. Sequencing was performed on thymocytes. This CDR3 reads CASSPHRDQPQHF. For the CDR3, the DNA is TGTGCCAGCTCACCACATCGGGATCAGCCCCAGCATTTT.